These T cell receptor beta chains were read from a single sample in a study of T-cell reconstitution after alpha-beta-depleted transplantation in children. MiXCR was run by TCRdb on the PCR reads, yielding one entry per CDR3 protein. This table holds roughly 98,000 distinct CDR3 sequences, roughly 16% found once. This specimen consisted of PBMCs, mostly from graft donor cells, obtained 180 days after TCRalphabeta/CD19-depleted stem cell transplant. The receptors originated from a male patient aged 2-9 years who had a stem cell transplant for acute lymphoblastic leukemia, so the T cells may come from the graft donor. The CDR3 runs from the conserved cysteine through the conserved F or W. The D gene is left open where the match is weak. The listing skips clone size in some rows; elsewhere it reads once, few, many or a size class.

j_gene | v_gene | d_gene | abundance | CDR3nt | CDR3aa
TRBJ2-3 | TRBV27 | TRBD1 | few | TGTGCCAGCAGTTTATGGGTCAGGGGGCCAGATACGCAGTATTTT | CASSLWVRGPDTQYF
TRBJ2-3 | TRBV20-1 | TRBD1 | few | TGCAGTGGACAACAAGAAGTAGGGGGCTGGGGCACAGATACGCAGTATTTT | CSGQQEVGGWGTDTQYF
TRBJ2-1 | TRBV11-2 | NA | NA | TGTGCCAGCAGCTTAGACCCTCTAGGCGGGGCTTCCTACAATGAGCAGTTCTTC | CASSLDPLGGASYNEQFF
TRBJ1-2 | TRBV12-3/TRBV12-4 | NA | NA | TGTGCCAGCAGTTTTTTCGGGGACGACGGCTACACCTTC | CASSFFGDDGYTF
TRBJ2-6 | TRBV20-1 | NA | NA | TGCAGTGCTAGAGTGGTAGACTCTGGGGCCAACGTCCTGACTTTC | CSARVVDSGANVLTF
TRBJ1-2 | TRBV2 | NA | once | TGTGCCAGCATCCTGCTGGGGCGGCAGGGGCCTAACTATGGCTACACCTTC | CASILLGRQGPNYGYTF
TRBJ2-3 | TRBV5-1 | TRBD2 | NA | TGCGCCAGCAGCCCCGGACTAGCGGGGATTTCAGATACGCAGTATTTT | CASSPGLAGISDTQYF
TRBJ2-6 | TRBV2 | NA | NA | TGTGCCAGCAGTGGGGATCATAGGCCAGGGGCTGGGGCCAACGTCCTGACTTTC | CASSGDHRPGAGANVLTF
TRBJ2-2 | TRBV20-1 | TRBD1 | few | TGCAGTGCTAGAGATAACAGGGGAGCGAACACCGGGGAGCTGTTTTTT | CSARDNRGANTGELFF
TRBJ1-5 | TRBV7-2 | TRBD1 | few | TGTGCCAGCAGCACCGGACAGGGTCGTTGGCCCCAGCATTTT | CASSTGQGRWPQHF
TRBJ2-2 | TRBV4-2 | NA | once | TGTGCCAGCAGCCAAGAGGAGGGAACCGGGGAGCTGTTTTTT | CASSQEEGTGELFF
TRBJ2-1 | TRBV15 | NA | NA | TGTGCCACCAGCAGGGCCAGGGACGCCTACAATGAGCAGTTCTTC | CATSRARDAYNEQFF
TRBJ2-4 | TRBV6-1 | NA | NA | TGTGCCAGCAGTGCCGCAGGGACCTTAGCCAAAAACATTCAGTACTTC | CASSAAGTLAKNIQYF
TRBJ2-7 | TRBV19 | TRBD1 | NA | TGTGCCAGTAGTAGTGGGACAGGGGGCAACTACGAGCAGTACTTC | CASSSGTGGNYEQYF
TRBJ1-1 | TRBV29-1 | NA | NA | TGCAGCGTTGATGGGCAGGGAGGGGGAGCTTTCTTT | CSVDGQGGGAFF